This is a list of T cell receptor beta chains from one sample in a study of blood T cells in healthy people across ages. TCRdb re-derived calls from the 5' RACE reads in MiXCR, one entry per CDR3 protein. The sample lists about 1,400,000 distinct CDR3 sequences; around 42% were seen once. The sequenced material came from blood. The receptors shown here come from a woman younger than 35 in good health. CDR3s include the opening cysteine and the closing phenylalanine or tryptophan. The D gene is left open where the match is weak. Clone size is stated in some rows and not others, as once, few, many or a class when expanded.

j_call clone_size v_call d_call cdr3_aa cdr3_nt
TRBJ2-2 . TRBV7-3 . CASSFAGTVNTGELFF TGTGCCAGCAGCTTCGCCGGGACGGTGAACACCGGGGAGCTGTTTTTT
TRBJ2-3 . TRBV7-2 TRBD2 CASSSPGLAGGSDTQYF TGTGCCAGCAGCTCCCCTGGACTAGCGGGGGGGTCCGATACGCAGTATTTT
TRBJ2-3 few TRBV29-1 . CSVGQTSTDTQYF TGCAGCGTAGGGCAGACTAGCACAGATACGCAGTATTTT
TRBJ2-1 few TRBV28 . CASSLGRGSPQGEQFF TGTGCCAGCAGTTTAGGGCGTGGGTCCCCTCAGGGTGAGCAGTTCTTC
TRBJ2-5 . TRBV5-1 TRBD2 CASSLDGRGGRQTQYF TGCGCCAGCAGCTTGGATGGGCGGGGGGGCCGACAGACCCAGTACTTC
TRBJ2-1 once TRBV25-1 . CASIWSNEQFF TGTGCCAGCATATGGTCCAATGAGCAGTTCTTC
TRBJ2-1 many TRBV9 . CASSPLTEGEQFF TGTGCCAGCAGCCCTCTGACGGAGGGTGAGCAGTTCTTC
TRBJ2-3 . TRBV29-1 . CNVEPGTDTQYF TGCAACGTTGAACCAGGGACAGATACGCAGTATTTT
TRBJ2-5 . TRBV4-1 . CASSQAPPGETQYF TGCGCCAGCAGCCAAGCACCGCCAGGCGAGACCCAGTACTTC
TRBJ2-5 . TRBV6-5 . CASSYNQETQYF TGTGCCAGCAGTTACAACCAAGAGACCCAGTACTTC
TRBJ2-7 . TRBV2 TRBD1 CASRGQGTHEQYF TGTGCCAGCAGGGGACAGGGGACCCACGAGCAGTACTTC
TRBJ2-7 . TRBV5-5 TRBD1 CASSITPDRAMPYEQYF TGTGCCAGCAGCATAACCCCCGACAGGGCCATGCCCTACGAGCAGTACTTC
TRBJ1-3 . TRBV12-3/TRBV12-4 . CASSPPDSSGNTIYF TGTGCCAGCAGCCCACCTGACAGCTCTGGAAACACCATATATTTT
TRBJ2-5 . TRBV3-1 . CASSHLGTGETQYF TGTGCCAGCAGCCATCTCGGGACCGGGGAGACCCAGTACTTC
TRBJ2-6 many TRBV12-3/TRBV12-4 . CASSYRVSGANVLTF TGTGCCAGCAGTTACAGGGTCTCTGGGGCCAACGTCCTGACTTTC
TRBJ2-7 . TRBV28 . CASRRTRSEQYF TGTGCCAGCAGGAGGACAAGGAGCGAGCAGTACTTC
TRBJ2-3 few TRBV5-1 . CASSLAVGGGIGADTQYF TGCGCCAGCAGCTTGGCCGTCGGGGGCGGTATTGGGGCAGATACGCAGTATTTT
TRBJ2-1 . TRBV20-1 . CSASRLDLYNEQFF TGCAGTGCTAGCCGACTAGACCTCTACAATGAGCAGTTCTTC
TRBJ1-2 . TRBV9 TRBD1 CASSARDRPHGYTF TGTGCCAGCAGCGCCCGGGACAGACCCCATGGCTACACCTTC
TRBJ2-1 few TRBV10-3 . CAISGPGSSYNEQFF TGTGCCATCAGTGGCCCAGGGAGCTCCTACAATGAGCAGTTCTTC
TRBJ1-2 . TRBV3-1 . CASSPSTNYGYTF TGTGCCAGCAGCCCATCTACTAACTATGGCTACACCTTC
TRBJ2-3 few TRBV6-2/TRBV6-3 TRBD1 CASSYPQGATDTQYF TGTGCCAGCAGTTACCCACAGGGGGCAACAGATACGCAGTATTTT
TRBJ2-1 few TRBV24-1 . CATSETTADNEQFF TGTGCCACCAGTGAAACGACAGCTGACAATGAGCAGTTCTTC
TRBJ2-3 . TRBV12-3/TRBV12-4 . CASRPAGSTDTQYF TGTGCCAGCAGGCCAGCGGGTAGCACAGATACGCAGTATTTT
TRBJ1-4 . TRBV6-1 . CASRGATNEKLFF TGTGCCAGCAGGGGGGCAACTAATGAAAAACTGTTTTTT
TRBJ2-3 few TRBV28 . CASRKQEWGLDTQYF TGTGCCAGCAGAAAACAGGAGTGGGGGCTGGATACGCAGTATTTT
TRBJ2-3 few TRBV5-1 . CASSHPGVGLTDTQYF TGCGCCAGCAGCCACCCGGGAGTGGGGCTCACAGATACGCAGTATTTT
TRBJ1-1 . TRBV7-2 . CASRSQGGGLEAFF TGTGCCAGCAGATCACAGGGAGGAGGCCTTGAAGCTTTCTTT
TRBJ1-1 . TRBV6-5 . CASSYLGRERIEAFF TGTGCCAGCAGTTATTTGGGCAGGGAAAGAATTGAAGCTTTCTTT
TRBJ2-3 many TRBV20-1 . CSARDRGGSTDTQYF TGCAGTGCTAGAGACCGGGGCGGGAGCACAGATACGCAGTATTTT
TRBJ2-1 . TRBV6-5 TRBD1 CANSTNRGDDEQFF TGTGCCAACAGCACTAACAGGGGTGACGATGAGCAGTTCTTC
TRBJ2-1 . TRBV28 . CASSLSTGYNEQFF TGTGCCAGCAGTTTAAGCACAGGGTACAATGAGCAGTTCTTC
TRBJ2-5 few TRBV12-3/TRBV12-4 . CASSFTGTYQETQYF TGTGCCAGCAGTTTCACAGGGACGTACCAAGAGACCCAGTACTTC
TRBJ2-1 . TRBV10-2 TRBD2 CASSGPFGLVGDEQFF TGCGCCAGCAGTGGACCTTTTGGACTAGTAGGAGATGAGCAGTTCTTC
TRBJ2-5 . TRBV15 . CTTSRAPQETQYF TGTACCACCAGCAGAGCCCCTCAAGAGACCCAGTACTTC
TRBJ2-1 . TRBV2 . CASTFRRSSYNEQFF TGTGCCAGCACCTTCCGGCGCAGCTCCTACAATGAGCAGTTCTTC
TRBJ1-1 . TRBV20-1 . CCAPRPGGSEAFF TGCTGTGCCCCGAGGCCCGGGGGATCTGAAGCTTTCTTT
TRBJ2-1 . TRBV18 TRBD2 CASSLYTSGNNNEQFF TGTGCCAGCTCACTATATACTAGCGGGAACAACAATGAGCAGTTCTTC
TRBJ2-3 . TRBV9 . CASSAYSGLQSRQYF TGTGCCAGCAGCGCCTACTCGGGACTCCAAAGTCGGCAGTATTTT
TRBJ2-7 . TRBV3-1 TRBD2 CASSRVTSGTYEQYF TGTGCCAGCAGCCGCGTAACTAGCGGGACCTACGAGCAGTACTTC
TRBJ1-6 . TRBV7-9 . CASSFGRGASYNSPLHF TGTGCCAGCAGCTTCGGGCGGGGAGCGTCCTATAATTCACCCCTCCACTTT
TRBJ2-1 few TRBV29-1 TRBD2 CSAPTAGGPSNEQFF TGCAGCGCCCCTACGGCGGGGGGGCCTAGTAATGAGCAGTTCTTC
TRBJ2-5 . TRBV5-5 . CASSGTPKETQYF TGTGCCAGCTCCGGGACCCCTAAAGAGACCCAGTACTTC
TRBJ2-5 . TRBV12-3/TRBV12-4 TRBD2 CASSMGLAGGGETQYF TGTGCCAGCAGCATGGGACTAGCGGGAGGGGGAGAGACCCAGTACTTC
TRBJ2-5 . TRBV4-1 TRBD1 CASSYATTGRQETQYF TGCGCCAGCAGCTATGCAACGACAGGGCGACAAGAGACCCAGTACTTC
TRBJ2-7 few TRBV20-1 TRBD2 CSAKGLEYGYEQYF TGCAGTGCAAAGGGACTAGAGTATGGCTACGAGCAGTACTTC
TRBJ2-1 . TRBV7-2 TRBD2 CASSLEGYTSGRKFF TGTGCCAGCAGCTTAGAGGGCTATACTAGCGGGAGGAAGTTCTTC
TRBJ2-5 . TRBV27 TRBD1 CASSPGQGRQETQYF TGTGCCAGCAGTCCTGGACAGGGTCGACAAGAGACCCAGTACTTC
TRBJ1-2 . TRBV28 . CASSGIEGYGYTF TGTGCCAGCAGTGGGATCGAGGGCTATGGCTACACCTTC
TRBJ2-7 . TRBV15 . CATSRDPPGEQYF TGTGCCACCAGCAGAGATCCCCCGGGCGAGCAGTACTTC
TRBJ2-1 few TRBV11-2 . CASSTSRTVNNEQFF TGTGCCAGCAGCACCAGCCGGACAGTTAACAATGAGCAGTTCTTC
TRBJ2-7 . TRBV7-8 TRBD2 CASSLKPGLGAHEQYF TGTGCCAGCAGCTTGAAACCGGGACTAGGGGCCCACGAGCAGTACTTC
TRBJ1-1 few TRBV9 . CASSKGSNTEAFF TGTGCCAGCAGTAAGGGGAGTAACACTGAAGCTTTCTTT
TRBJ2-3 . TRBV6-1 TRBD2 CAIEAGPSDTQYF TGTGCCATCGAAGCGGGGCCCAGCGATACGCAGTATTTT
TRBJ2-5 . TRBV5-5 TRBD2 CASSTGLAGGETQYF TGTGCCAGCAGCACCGGACTAGCGGGAGGAGAGACCCAGTACTTC
TRBJ2-7 . TRBV6-5 . CASSSREAYEQYF TGTGCCAGCAGTTCCAGGGAGGCCTACGAGCAGTACTTC
TRBJ2-1 . TRBV12-3/TRBV12-4 TRBD1 CASSLGSPQGEGEQFF TGTGCCAGCAGTTTAGGGTCGCCCCAGGGGGAAGGTGAGCAGTTCTTC
TRBJ2-1 many TRBV27 . CASSLGGANNEQFF TGTGCCAGCAGTTTGGGGGGGGCCAACAATGAGCAGTTCTTC